The next 4 T cell receptor beta chains were all read from a single sample in a study of OX40 agonist ivuxolimab in advanced cancers. The table came from immunoSEQ multiplex PCR; TCRdb's copy has only in-frame clones and leaves some out. The sample records tens of thousands of clones, around 76% being singletons. The sequenced sample was CD4+ or CD8+ T cells sorted from blood, obtained in a trial of the OX40 agonist ivuxolimab. These receptor sequences come from an adult with an advanced solid tumor such as melanoma, head and neck, liver or kidney cancer.

The chain uses TRBV9 and TRBJ1-2; D possibly corresponds to TRBD1 (6 bases). Looked up from germline, CDR1 is SGDLS and CDR2 is YYNGEE. The ends were cut back, 0 bases at V and 4 bases at J, with 13 bases in the middle. This CDR3 has 15 amino acids. For the CDR3, the DNA is TGTGCCAGCAGCGTAGAAGGGGGAGGAGGCTATGGCTACACCTTC. Translated: CASSVEGGGGYGYTF. Full variable domain (remainder filled in from reference TRBV9 and TRBJ1-2): DSGVTQTPKHLITATGQRVTLRCSPRSGDLSVYWYQQSLDQGLQFLIQYYNGEERAKGNILERFSAQQFPDLHSELNLSSLELGDSALYFCASSVEGGGGYGYTFGSGTRLTVV.

The chain combines TRBV28 with TRBJ1-1; weak D call: TRBD1 (6 bases). Per germline, CDR1 MDHEN and CDR2 SYDVKM. Trimming took 3 bases from V and 0 from J, leaving 14 bases between them. The CDR3 runs 16 residues. The CDR3 sequence: CASSFGQNPLNTEAFF. The CDR3 coding sequence is TGTGCCAGCAGTTTTGGACAGAATCCTTTGAACACTGAAGCTTTCTTT.

V gene TRBV5-1 combines with J gene TRBJ2-6, with D perhaps TRBD2 (6 bases). CDR1 SGHRS and CDR2 YFSETQ come from the germline V gene. The V end lost 2 bases, the J end lost 3 bases, and 12 bases lay between the germline ends. The CDR3 has 16 amino acids. The DNA of the CDR3 is TGCGCCAGCAGCTTTGGGACTCCAGGTGGGGCCAACGTCCTGACTTTC. This translates into CASSFGTPGGANVLTF.

V and J are TRBV28 and TRBJ2-7; 8 bases fit TRBD1. Losses at the gene ends were 6 bases for V and 6 bases for J; bases not matched to a gene: 13. The V gene's germline CDR1 is MDHEN and CDR2 SYDVKM. CDR3 length equals 15 residues. CDR3 in DNA: TGTGCCAGCAGCTTAGCGGCAGGGGGCGCTTCCGAGCAGTACTTC. This encodes CASSLAAGGASEQYF.